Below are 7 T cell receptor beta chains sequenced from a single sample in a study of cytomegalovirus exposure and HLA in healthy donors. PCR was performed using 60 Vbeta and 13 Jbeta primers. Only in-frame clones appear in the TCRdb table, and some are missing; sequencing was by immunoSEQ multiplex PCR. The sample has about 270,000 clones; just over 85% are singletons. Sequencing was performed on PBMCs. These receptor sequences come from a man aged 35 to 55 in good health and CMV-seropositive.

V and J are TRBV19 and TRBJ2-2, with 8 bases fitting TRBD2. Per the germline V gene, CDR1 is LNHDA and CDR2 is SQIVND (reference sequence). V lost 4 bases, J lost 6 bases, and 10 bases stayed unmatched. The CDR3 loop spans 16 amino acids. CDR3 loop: CASSRIAGTGSGELFF. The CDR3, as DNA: TGTGCCAGTAGTAGAATAGCGGGGACGGGATCCGGGGAGCTGTTTTTT.

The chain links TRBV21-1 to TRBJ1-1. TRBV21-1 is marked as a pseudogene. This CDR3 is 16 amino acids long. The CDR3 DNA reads TGTGCCAGCAGCCCCCGGGGGCCCCGGGGGAGGGCTGAAGCTTTCTTT. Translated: CASSPRGPRGRAEAFF.

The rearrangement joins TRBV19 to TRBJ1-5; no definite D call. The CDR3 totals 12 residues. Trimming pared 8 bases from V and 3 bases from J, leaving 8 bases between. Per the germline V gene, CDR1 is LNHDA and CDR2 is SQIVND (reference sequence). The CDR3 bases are TGTGCCAGTGGGCAGTTCAATCAGCCCCAGCATTTT. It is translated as CASGQFNQPQHF.

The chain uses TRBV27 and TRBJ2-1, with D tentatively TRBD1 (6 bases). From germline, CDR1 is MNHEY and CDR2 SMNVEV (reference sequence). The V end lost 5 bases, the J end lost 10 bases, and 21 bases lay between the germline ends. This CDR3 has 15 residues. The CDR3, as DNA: TGTGCCAGCAGTCCCCGGTCAGGGGAGTTTAAGGAGCAGTTCTTC. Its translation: CASSPRSGEFKEQFF.

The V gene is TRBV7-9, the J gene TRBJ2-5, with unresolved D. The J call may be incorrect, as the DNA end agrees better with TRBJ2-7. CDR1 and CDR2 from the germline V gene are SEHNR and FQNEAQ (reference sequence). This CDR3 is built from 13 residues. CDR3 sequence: CASSLAVSYEQYF. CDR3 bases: TGTGCCAGCAGCTTAGCAGTCTCCTACGAGCAGTACTTC.

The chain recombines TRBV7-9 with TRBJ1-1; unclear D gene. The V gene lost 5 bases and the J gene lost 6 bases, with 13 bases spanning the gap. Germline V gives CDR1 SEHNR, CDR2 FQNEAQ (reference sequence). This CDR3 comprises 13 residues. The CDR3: CASSPIIGAEAFF. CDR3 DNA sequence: TGTGCCAGCAGCCCGATCATCGGGGCTGAAGCTTTCTTT.

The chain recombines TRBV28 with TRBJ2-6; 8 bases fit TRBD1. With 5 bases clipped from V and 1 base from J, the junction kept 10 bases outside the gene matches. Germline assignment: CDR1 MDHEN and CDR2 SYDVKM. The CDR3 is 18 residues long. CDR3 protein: CASSHLVDRGSGANVLTF. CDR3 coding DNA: TGTGCCAGCAGTCATCTCGTAGACAGGGGTTCTGGGGCCAACGTCCTGACTTTC.